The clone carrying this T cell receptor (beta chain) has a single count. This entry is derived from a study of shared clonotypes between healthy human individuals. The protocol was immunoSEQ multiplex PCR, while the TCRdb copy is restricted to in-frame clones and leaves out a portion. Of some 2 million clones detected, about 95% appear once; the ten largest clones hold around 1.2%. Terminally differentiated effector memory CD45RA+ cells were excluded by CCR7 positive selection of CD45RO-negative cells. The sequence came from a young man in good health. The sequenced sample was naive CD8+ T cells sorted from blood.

The CDR3 protein is CSVASPAGTGDGYTF. The CDR3 DNA reads TGCAGCGTTGCAAGTCCCGCCGGGACAGGGGATGGCTACACCTTC. The chain has TRBV29-1 and TRBJ1-2; the match to TRBD1 covers 10 bases. CDR3 length: 15 residues. Germline values: CDR1 SQVTM, CDR2 ANQGSEA. V shed 4 bases, J shed 6 bases, and the junction held 11 bases outside the gene matches. The full variable domain, with the rest looked up from reference TRBV29-1 and TRBJ1-2, is SAVISQKPSRDICQRGTSLTIQCQVDSQVTMMFWYRQQPGQSLTLIATANQGSEATYESGFVIDKFPISRPNLTFSTLTVSNMSPEDSSIYLCSVASPAGTGDGYTFGSGTRLTVV.